This T cell receptor (beta chain) is drawn from a study of blood T cell repertoires in COVID-19. This clone occurred a few times. Some clones are missing from TCRdb's copy, which holds only in-frame ones; the method was immunoSEQ multiplex PCR. The sample consists of more than 50,000 clones, 77% of them appearing once. CDR3 length: 13 amino acids. Germline values: CDR1 SGHAT, CDR2 FQDESV (reference sequence). Trimming left V 4 bases short and J 0 bases short, with 4 bases between. The J gene is TRBJ1-3, the V gene TRBV11-1; D is ambiguous. The sequence was obtained from a man in his 70s with active or convalescent COVID-19. Sequenced material: peripheral blood. CDR3 bases: TGTGCCAGCAGCTCATCCTCTGGAAACACCATATATTTT. Protein product: CASSSSSGNTIYF.